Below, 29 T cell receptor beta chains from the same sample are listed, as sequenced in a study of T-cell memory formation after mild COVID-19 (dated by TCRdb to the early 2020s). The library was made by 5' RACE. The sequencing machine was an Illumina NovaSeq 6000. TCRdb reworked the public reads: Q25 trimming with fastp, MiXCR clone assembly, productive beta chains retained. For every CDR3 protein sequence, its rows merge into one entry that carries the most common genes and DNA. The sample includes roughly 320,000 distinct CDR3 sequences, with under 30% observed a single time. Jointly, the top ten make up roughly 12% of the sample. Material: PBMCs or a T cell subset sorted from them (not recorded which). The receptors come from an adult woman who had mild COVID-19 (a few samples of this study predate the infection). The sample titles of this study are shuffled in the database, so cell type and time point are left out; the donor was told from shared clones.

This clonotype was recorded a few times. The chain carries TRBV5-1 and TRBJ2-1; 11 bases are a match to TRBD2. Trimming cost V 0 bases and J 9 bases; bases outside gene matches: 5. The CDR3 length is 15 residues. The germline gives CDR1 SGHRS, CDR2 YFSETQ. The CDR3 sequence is CASSLDSGRAGEQFF. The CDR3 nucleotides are TGCGCCAGCAGCTTGGATAGCGGGAGGGCTGGTGAGCAGTTCTTC.

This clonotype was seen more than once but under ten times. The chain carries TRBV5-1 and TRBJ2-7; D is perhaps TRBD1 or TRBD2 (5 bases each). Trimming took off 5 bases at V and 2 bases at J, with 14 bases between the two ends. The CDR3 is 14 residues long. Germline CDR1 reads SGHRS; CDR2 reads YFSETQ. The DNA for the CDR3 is TGCGCCAGCAGGGGGGACGGCCTAACCTACGAGCAGTACTTC. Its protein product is CASRGDGLTYEQYF.

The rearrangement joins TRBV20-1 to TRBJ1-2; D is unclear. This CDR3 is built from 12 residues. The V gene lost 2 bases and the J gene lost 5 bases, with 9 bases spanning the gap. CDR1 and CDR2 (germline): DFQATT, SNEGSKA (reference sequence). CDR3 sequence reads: CSARKGGYGYTF. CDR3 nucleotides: TGCAGTGCTAGAAAGGGAGGGTATGGCTACACCTTC.

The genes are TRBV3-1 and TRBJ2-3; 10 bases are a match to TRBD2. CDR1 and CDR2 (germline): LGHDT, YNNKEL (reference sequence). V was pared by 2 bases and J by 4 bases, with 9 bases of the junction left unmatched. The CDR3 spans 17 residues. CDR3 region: CASSQRAGGLKADTQYF. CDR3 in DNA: TGTGCCAGCAGCCAAAGAGCGGGGGGGCTGAAGGCAGATACGCAGTATTTT.

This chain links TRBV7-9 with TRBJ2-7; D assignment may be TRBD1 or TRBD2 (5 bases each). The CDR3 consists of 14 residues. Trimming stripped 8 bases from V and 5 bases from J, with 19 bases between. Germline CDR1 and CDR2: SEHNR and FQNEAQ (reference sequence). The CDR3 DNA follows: TGTGCCAGCTGTCCGGGGCAGGGAAGCCACGAGCAGTACTTC. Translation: CASCPGQGSHEQYF.

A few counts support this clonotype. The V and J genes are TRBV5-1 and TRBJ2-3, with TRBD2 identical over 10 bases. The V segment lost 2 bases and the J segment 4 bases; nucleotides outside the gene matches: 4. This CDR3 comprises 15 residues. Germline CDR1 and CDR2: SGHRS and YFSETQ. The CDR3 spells CASSLTSGNPDTQYF. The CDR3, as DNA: TGCGCCAGCAGCTTAACTAGCGGGAATCCAGATACGCAGTATTTT.

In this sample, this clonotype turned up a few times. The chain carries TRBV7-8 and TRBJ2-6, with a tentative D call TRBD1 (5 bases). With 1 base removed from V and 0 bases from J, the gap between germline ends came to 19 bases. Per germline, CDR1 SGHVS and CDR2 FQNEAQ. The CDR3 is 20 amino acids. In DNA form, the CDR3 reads TGTGCCAGCAGCTTAGAGAGTCAGGGTCGGTCACCCTCTGGGGCCAACGTCCTGACTTTC. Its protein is CASSLESQGRSPSGANVLTF.

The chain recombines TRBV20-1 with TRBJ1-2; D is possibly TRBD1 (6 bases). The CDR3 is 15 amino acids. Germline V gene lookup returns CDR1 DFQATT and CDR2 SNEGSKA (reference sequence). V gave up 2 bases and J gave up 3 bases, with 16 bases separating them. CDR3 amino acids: CSARPVKGGDYGYTF. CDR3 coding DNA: TGCAGTGCTAGACCCGTGAAGGGGGGGGACTATGGCTACACCTTC.

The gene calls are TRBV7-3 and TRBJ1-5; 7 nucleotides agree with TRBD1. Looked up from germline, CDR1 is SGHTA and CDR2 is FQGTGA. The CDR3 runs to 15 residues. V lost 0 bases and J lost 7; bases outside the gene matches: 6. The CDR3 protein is CASSLTGGARQPQHF. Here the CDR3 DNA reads TGTGCCAGCAGCTTAACAGGGGGCGCCAGACAGCCCCAGCATTTT.

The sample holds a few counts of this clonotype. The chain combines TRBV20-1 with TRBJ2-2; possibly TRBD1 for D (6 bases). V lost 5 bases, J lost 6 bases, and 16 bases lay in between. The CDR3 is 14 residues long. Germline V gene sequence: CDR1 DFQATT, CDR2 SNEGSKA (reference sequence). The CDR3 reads CSAHRAGSPGELFF. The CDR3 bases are TGCAGTGCTCACAGGGCTGGAAGCCCCGGGGAGCTGTTTTTT.

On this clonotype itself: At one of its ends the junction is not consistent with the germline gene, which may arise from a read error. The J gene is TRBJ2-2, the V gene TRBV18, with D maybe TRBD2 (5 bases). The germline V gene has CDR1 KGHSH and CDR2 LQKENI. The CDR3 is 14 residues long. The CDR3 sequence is CASSPPVDTGELFF. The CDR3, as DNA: TGTGCCAGCTCACCACCGGTCGACACCGGGGAACTGTTTTTT.

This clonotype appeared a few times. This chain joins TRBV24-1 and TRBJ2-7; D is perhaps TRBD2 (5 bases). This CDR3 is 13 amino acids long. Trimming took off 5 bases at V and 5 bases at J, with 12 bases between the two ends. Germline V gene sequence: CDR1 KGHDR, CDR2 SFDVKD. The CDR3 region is CATSGQVGDEQYF. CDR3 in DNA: TGTGCCACCAGTGGGCAGGTCGGGGACGAGCAGTACTTC.

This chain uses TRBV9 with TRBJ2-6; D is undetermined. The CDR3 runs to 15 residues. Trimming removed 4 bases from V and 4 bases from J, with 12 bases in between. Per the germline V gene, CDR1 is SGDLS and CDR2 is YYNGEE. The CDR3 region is CASSSGWSGANVLTF. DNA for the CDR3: TGTGCCAGCAGCTCCGGGTGGTCCGGGGCCAACGTCCTGACTTTC.

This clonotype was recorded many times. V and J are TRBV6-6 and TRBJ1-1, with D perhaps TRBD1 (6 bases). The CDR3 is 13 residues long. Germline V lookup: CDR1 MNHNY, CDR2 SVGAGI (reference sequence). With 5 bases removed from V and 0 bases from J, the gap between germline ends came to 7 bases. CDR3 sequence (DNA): TGTGCCAGCAGTGGGACATTGAACACTGAAGCTTTCTTT. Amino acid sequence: CASSGTLNTEAFF.

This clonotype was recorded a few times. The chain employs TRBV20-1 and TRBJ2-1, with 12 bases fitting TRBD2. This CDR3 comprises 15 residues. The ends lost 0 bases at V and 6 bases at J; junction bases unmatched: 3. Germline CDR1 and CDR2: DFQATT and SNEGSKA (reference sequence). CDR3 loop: CSAREASGGVNEQFF. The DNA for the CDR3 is TGCAGTGCTAGAGAAGCTAGCGGGGGGGTCAATGAGCAGTTCTTC.

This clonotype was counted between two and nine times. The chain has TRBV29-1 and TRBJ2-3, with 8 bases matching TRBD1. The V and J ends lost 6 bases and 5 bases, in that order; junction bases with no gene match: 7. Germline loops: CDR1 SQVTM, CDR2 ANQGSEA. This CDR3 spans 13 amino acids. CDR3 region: CSVRQGRIDTQYF. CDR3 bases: TGCAGCGTAAGACAGGGGCGAATAGATACGCAGTATTTT.

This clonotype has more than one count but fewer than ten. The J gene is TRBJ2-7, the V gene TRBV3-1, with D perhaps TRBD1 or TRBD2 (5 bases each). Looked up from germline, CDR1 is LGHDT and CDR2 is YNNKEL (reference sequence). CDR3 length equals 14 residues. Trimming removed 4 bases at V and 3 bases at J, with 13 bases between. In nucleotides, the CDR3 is TGTGCCAGCAGCCGAGATGGGACGGACTACGAGCAGTACTTC. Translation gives CASSRDGTDYEQYF.

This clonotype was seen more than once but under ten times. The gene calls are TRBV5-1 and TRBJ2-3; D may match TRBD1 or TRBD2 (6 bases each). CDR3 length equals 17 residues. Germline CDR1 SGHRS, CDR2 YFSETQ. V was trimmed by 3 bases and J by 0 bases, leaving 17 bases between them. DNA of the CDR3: TGCGCCAGCAGCTACCACAGGGATGGGACTAGCACAGATACGCAGTATTTT. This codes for CASSYHRDGTSTDTQYF. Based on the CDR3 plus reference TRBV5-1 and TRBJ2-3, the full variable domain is KAGVTQTPRYLIKTRGQQVTLSCSPISGHRSVSWYQQTPGQGLQFLFEYFSETQRNKGNFPGRFSGRQFSNSRSEMNVSTLELGDSALYLCASSYHRDGTSTDTQYFGPGTRLTVL.

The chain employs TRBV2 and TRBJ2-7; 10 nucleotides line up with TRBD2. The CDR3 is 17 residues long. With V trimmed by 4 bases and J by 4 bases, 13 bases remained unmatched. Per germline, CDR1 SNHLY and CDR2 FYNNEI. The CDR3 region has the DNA TGTGCCAGCAGTGTATTGAGTGGACTAGCGGTCGGATACGAGCAGTACTTC. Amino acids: CASSVLSGLAVGYEQYF. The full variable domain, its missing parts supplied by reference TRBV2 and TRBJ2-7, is EPEVTQTPSHQVTQMGQEVILRCVPISNHLYFYWYRQILGQKVEFLVSFYNNEISEKSEIFDDQFSVERPDGSNFTLKIRSTKLEDSAMYFCASSVLSGLAVGYEQYFGPGTRLTVT.

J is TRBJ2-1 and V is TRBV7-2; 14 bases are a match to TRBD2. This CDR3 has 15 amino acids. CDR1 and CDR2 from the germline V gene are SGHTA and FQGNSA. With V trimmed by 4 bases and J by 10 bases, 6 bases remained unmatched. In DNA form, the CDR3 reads TGTGCCAGCAGCTCCTGGACTAGCGGGGGGCCGGAGCAGTTCTTC. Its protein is CASSSWTSGGPEQFF.

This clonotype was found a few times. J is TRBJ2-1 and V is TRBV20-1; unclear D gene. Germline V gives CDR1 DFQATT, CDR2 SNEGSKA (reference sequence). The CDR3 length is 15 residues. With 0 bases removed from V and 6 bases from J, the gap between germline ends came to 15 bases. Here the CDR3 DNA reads TGCAGTGCTAGAGATGCTACTCTACGAGTCAATGAGCAGTTCTTC. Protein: CSARDATLRVNEQFF.

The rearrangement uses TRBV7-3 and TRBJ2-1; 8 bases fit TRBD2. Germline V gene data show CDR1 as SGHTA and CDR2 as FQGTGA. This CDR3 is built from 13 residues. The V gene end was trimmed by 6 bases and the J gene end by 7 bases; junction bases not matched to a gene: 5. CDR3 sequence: CASRLTSANEQFF. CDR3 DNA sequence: TGTGCCAGCAGGTTGACTAGCGCGAATGAGCAGTTCTTC. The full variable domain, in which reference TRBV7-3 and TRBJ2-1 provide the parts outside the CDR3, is GAGVSQTPSNKVTEKGKYVELRCDPISGHTALYWYRQSLGQGPEFLIYFQGTGAADDSGLPNDRFFAVRPEGSVSTLKIQRTERGDSAVYLCASRLTSANEQFFGPGTRLTVL.

The CDR3 region has the DNA TGCGCCAGCAGTCCCGGGACAGGGGGCTTGGAGCCCCAGCATTTT. This gives the protein CASSPGTGGLEPQHF. V and J are TRBV5-1 and TRBJ1-5; 12 bases map to TRBD1. Germline assignment: CDR1 SGHRS and CDR2 YFSETQ. The CDR3 consists of 15 residues. Germline trimming cut 5 bases from V and 8 bases from J; bases unmatched to any gene: 8.

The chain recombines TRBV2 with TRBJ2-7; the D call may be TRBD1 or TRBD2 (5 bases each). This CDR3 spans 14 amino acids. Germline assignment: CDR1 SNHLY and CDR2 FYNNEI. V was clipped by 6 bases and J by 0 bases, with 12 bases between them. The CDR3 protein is CASRTGQRSYEQYF. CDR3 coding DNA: TGTGCCAGCAGGACGGGGCAGCGCTCCTACGAGCAGTACTTC.

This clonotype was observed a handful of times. CDR3 loop: CATSRGGGTTASNYGYTF. The CDR3 DNA follows: TGTGCCACCAGCAGAGGAGGAGGAACGACAGCGAGTAACTATGGCTACACCTTC. The rearrangement joins TRBV15 to TRBJ1-2; D is possibly TRBD1 (5 bases). The V gene's germline CDR1 is LNHNV and CDR2 YYDKDF (reference sequence). This CDR3 is built from 18 residues. V dropped 1 base and J dropped 1 base, with 19 bases sitting between them.

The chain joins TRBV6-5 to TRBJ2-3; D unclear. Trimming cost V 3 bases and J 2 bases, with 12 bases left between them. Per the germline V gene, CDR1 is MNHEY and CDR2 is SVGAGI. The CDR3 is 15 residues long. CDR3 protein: CASSYGSRTTDTQYF. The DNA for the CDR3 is TGTGCCAGCAGTTATGGTAGTCGCACCACAGATACGCAGTATTTT.

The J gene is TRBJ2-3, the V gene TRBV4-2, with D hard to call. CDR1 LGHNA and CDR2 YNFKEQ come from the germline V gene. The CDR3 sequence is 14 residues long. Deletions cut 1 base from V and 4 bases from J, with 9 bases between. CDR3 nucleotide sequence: TGTGCCAGCAGCCAAGGGATTGGAGCAGATACGCAGTATTTT. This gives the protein CASSQGIGADTQYF.

CDR3: CATSDLFEGDTGELFF. The CDR3 DNA follows: TGTGCCACCAGTGATTTGTTTGAGGGGGACACCGGGGAGCTGTTTTTT. This chain links TRBV24-1 with TRBJ2-2; tentative D call: TRBD1 (6 bases). The germline V and J ends were trimmed by 0 bases and 3 bases, with 10 bases remaining between them. CDR1 KGHDR and CDR2 SFDVKD come from the germline V gene. The CDR3 has 16 residues.

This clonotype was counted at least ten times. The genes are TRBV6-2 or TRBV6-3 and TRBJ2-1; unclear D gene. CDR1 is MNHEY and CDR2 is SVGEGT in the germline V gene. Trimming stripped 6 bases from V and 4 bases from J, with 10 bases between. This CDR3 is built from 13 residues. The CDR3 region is CASSQGRYNEQFF. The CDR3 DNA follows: TGTGCCAGCAGCCAAGGGCGGTACAATGAGCAGTTCTTC.